These 26 T cell receptor beta chains share one sample of origin, sequenced in a study of response to subunit inactivated influenza vaccine. TCRdb passed the RT-PCR reads through MiXCR, listing each CDR3 protein once. This sample yields about 520,000 distinct CDR3 sequences, of which roughly 11% are seen a single time; more than 10% belongs to the top ten. The sample in question was PBMCs from blood, obtained about 40 days after vaccination. The source of these receptors is a man between 45 and 60 years old who received an inactivated influenza vaccine.

This clonotype turned up a few times. V usage is TRBV4-3 and J usage is TRBJ2-3; 9 bases agree with TRBD1. The CDR3 has 17 residues. Germline assignment: CDR1 LGHNA and CDR2 YSLEER. Trimming at V came to 0 bases and at J to 2 bases, leaving 6 bases not matched to a gene. As DNA, the CDR3 is TGCGCCAGCAGCCAAGAACCCGGGACAGGGCTCACAGATACGCAGTATTTT. Its protein product is CASSQEPGTGLTDTQYF.

In this sample, this clonotype turned up a few times. CDR3 DNA sequence: TGTGCCAGCAGCCAGGGTCCCGACACAGATACGCAGTATTTT. This codes for CASSQGPDTDTQYF. This chain uses TRBV11-2 with TRBJ2-3, with D tentatively TRBD1 (5 bases). Germline values: CDR1 SGHAT, CDR2 FQNNGV. V shed 5 bases and J shed 2 bases, with 11 bases lying between them. This CDR3 is 14 amino acids long. The full variable domain, its missing parts supplied by reference TRBV11-2 and TRBJ2-3, is EAGVAQSPRYKIIEKRQSVAFWCNPISGHATLYWYQQILGQGPKLLIQFQNNGVVDDSQLPKDRFSAERLKGVDSTLKIQPAKLEDSAVYLCASSQGPDTDTQYFGPGTRLTVL.

There are a few counts of this clonotype. This chain links TRBV9 with TRBJ2-2; D remains unclear. V dropped 7 bases and J dropped 0 bases, with 13 bases sitting between them. The germline V gene has CDR1 SGDLS and CDR2 YYNGEE. This CDR3 comprises 15 residues. The CDR3 DNA sequence: TGTGCCAGCGGGGTGGGCACCGCGAACACCGGGGAGCTGTTTTTT. Translating gives CASGVGTANTGELFF.

This clonotype has just a few counts. The chain combines TRBV7-6 with TRBJ2-5, with 9 positions matching TRBD1. Germline-derived CDR1 and CDR2 are SGHVS and FNYEAQ. The CDR3 is made up of 16 amino acids. With 1 base clipped from V and 5 bases from J, the junction kept 8 bases outside the gene matches. The CDR3 nucleotides read TGTGCCAGCAGCTTAGATTGGACAGGGGCGGAGGAGACCCAGTACTTC. This encodes CASSLDWTGAEETQYF.

This clonotype was counted between two and nine times. The chain carries TRBV7-2 and TRBJ2-7; D is unclear. Germline CDR1 is SGHTA and CDR2 is FQGNSA. The CDR3 runs 14 residues. V was shortened by 1 base and J by 2 bases, with 9 bases between the two germline ends. This chain's CDR3 is CASSLGWSTYEQYF. CDR3 DNA: TGTGCCAGCAGCTTAGGGTGGTCTACCTACGAGCAGTACTTC.

This clonotype came up a few times. This sequence joins TRBV5-1 and TRBJ2-7, with D unresolved. CDR3 length equals 14 residues. Germline CDR1 is SGHRS and CDR2 is YFSETQ. V was clipped by 4 bases and J by 2 bases, with 13 bases between them. The CDR3, as DNA: TGCGCCAGCAGCGGGCCCGGGTTGCCCTACGAGCAGTACTTC. Protein sequence: CASSGPGLPYEQYF.

This clonotype was found many times. J is TRBJ1-2 and V is TRBV12-3 or TRBV12-4; 9 nucleotides agree with TRBD1. CDR3 length: 13 residues. Germline trimming cut 5 bases from V and 6 bases from J; bases unmatched to any gene: 4. For the CDR3, the DNA is TGTGCCAGCAGTGCCTACAGGGGGCATGGCTACACCTTC. Its translation is CASSAYRGHGYTF.

This clonotype was counted a few times. The chain couples TRBV28 to TRBJ2-3, with 10 bases identical to TRBD2. Losses at the gene ends were 5 bases for V and 6 bases for J; bases not matched to a gene: 8. The CDR3 has 15 residues. Germline values: CDR1 MDHEN, CDR2 SYDVKM. The CDR3 is CASSDSGGPLDTQYF. Written as DNA, the CDR3 is TGTGCCAGCAGTGATAGCGGGGGGCCCCTCGATACGCAGTATTTT.

This clonotype was seen only a few times. The V and J genes are TRBV7-2 and TRBJ1-2, with 7 bases matching TRBD1. From germline, CDR1 is SGHTA and CDR2 FQGNSA. The ends lost 5 bases at V and 8 bases at J; junction bases unmatched: 11. The CDR3 loop spans 14 amino acids. CDR3 residues: CASSRQGVRWGYTF. In nucleotides, the CDR3 is TGTGCCAGCAGCCGACAGGGTGTGCGGTGGGGCTACACCTTC.

The gene calls are TRBV11-2 and TRBJ2-7; D remains ambiguous. The CDR3 runs to 13 residues. Germline values: CDR1 SGHAT, CDR2 FQNNGV. The V end lost 5 bases, the J end lost 3 bases, and 11 bases lay between the germline ends. The CDR3 sequence is CASSPDLLYEQYF. The CDR3 coding sequence is TGTGCCAGCAGCCCTGATCTACTCTACGAGCAGTACTTC.

The chain recombines TRBV5-5 with TRBJ2-5; D ambiguous. CDR3 size: 14 residues. Germline-derived CDR1 and CDR2 are SGHKS and YYEKEE (reference sequence). The V and J ends lost 0 bases and 2 bases respectively, with 8 bases between them. The CDR3 reads CASSLGWDQETQYF. DNA of the CDR3: TGTGCCAGCAGCTTGGGGTGGGATCAAGAGACCCAGTACTTC.

At least ten counts were recorded for this clonotype. The chain carries TRBV5-6 and TRBJ2-7; no firm D call. CDR3 length equals 13 residues. Trimming shortened V by 1 base and J by 0 bases, and 5 bases separated the two germline ends. Germline CDR1 and CDR2: SGHDT and YYEEEE. The CDR3 loop reads CASSLSSSYEQYF. The CDR3 region has the DNA TGTGCCAGCAGCTTGTCGAGCTCCTACGAGCAGTACTTC.

This chain links TRBV10-3 with TRBJ2-3; perhaps TRBD1 as D (6 bases). The V end was cut by 3 bases, the J end by 4 bases, with 14 bases between. The CDR3 sequence is 15 residues long. CDR1 ENHRY and CDR2 SYGVKD come from the germline V gene. The CDR3 loop is CAISDRDTVADTQYF. The CDR3 DNA reads as TGTGCCATCAGTGACAGGGACACCGTAGCAGATACGCAGTATTTT.

The chain has TRBV11-2 and TRBJ1-2; D may be TRBD1 (5 bases). Germline V gives CDR1 SGHAT, CDR2 FQNNGV. The CDR3 sequence is 15 residues long. Trimming removed 0 bases from V and 4 bases from J, with 12 bases in between. The CDR3 DNA reads TGTGCCAGCAGCTTAGATCGAGTGAGGGGCTATGGCTACACCTTC. Residues: CASSLDRVRGYGYTF.

The chain has TRBV29-1 and TRBJ2-1, with 8 positions matching TRBD1. Germline V CDR1 and CDR2: SQVTM, ANQGSEA. V was pared by 6 bases and J by 5 bases, with 9 bases of the junction left unmatched. The CDR3 has 14 residues. The CDR3 sequence: CSVPFDRGDNEQFF. In DNA, the CDR3 is TGCAGCGTGCCCTTTGACAGGGGTGACAATGAGCAGTTCTTC.

This clonotype was detected ten times or more. V and J are TRBV4-1 and TRBJ2-6, with D uncertain. V lost 5 bases and J lost 0, with 5 bases in between. The germline CDR1 and CDR2 sequences are MGHRA and YSYEKL. CDR3 length: 14 amino acids. CDR3 sequence reads: CASSESSGANVLTF. In DNA form, the CDR3 reads TGCGCCAGCAGCGAAAGCTCTGGGGCCAACGTCCTGACTTTC.

The sample holds a few counts of this clonotype. The rearrangement links TRBV12-3 or TRBV12-4 to TRBJ2-3; no clear D. The CDR3 consists of 14 residues. V lost 6 bases and J 3 bases, leaving 13 bases between the germline ends. The CDR3 DNA is TGTGCCAGCAGGCTCCATAGGCGGACAGATACGCAGTATTTT. It codes for CASRLHRRTDTQYF.

This clonotype was counted ten times or more. The V and J genes are TRBV12-3 or TRBV12-4 and TRBJ1-1, with D hard to call. The V end was cut by 2 bases, the J end by 4 bases, with 11 bases between. The CDR3 has 14 amino acids. CDR3 in DNA: TGTGCCAGCAGTTTATCGTCGGGGTCCACTGAAGCTTTCTTT. It encodes CASSLSSGSTEAFF.

This chain links TRBV15 with TRBJ1-1; the match to TRBD1 covers 7 bases. The CDR3 is 12 amino acids. J lost 11 bases, V lost 4 bases, and 7 bases had no gene match. In germline, CDR1 is LNHNV, CDR2 YYDKDF (reference sequence). The CDR3 protein is CATSKDRSLAFF. In nucleotides, the CDR3 is TGTGCCACCAGCAAGGACAGGAGTTTGGCTTTCTTT.

V gene TRBV12-3 or TRBV12-4 combines with J gene TRBJ1-1; D perhaps matches TRBD1 (6 bases). The ends were cut back, 0 bases at V and 4 bases at J, with 12 bases in the middle. This CDR3 has 15 residues. CDR3: CASSLANRAGTEAFF. The CDR3 region has the DNA TGTGCCAGCAGTTTAGCTAACAGGGCCGGCACTGAAGCTTTCTTT.

In this sample, this clonotype turned up a few times. The genes are TRBV11-2 and TRBJ2-4, with D perhaps given as TRBD1 or TRBD2 (5 bases each). Between the trimmed V and J ends, which lost 3 bases and 0 bases, there was a span of 18 bases. CDR1 and CDR2 (germline): SGHAT, FQNNGV. This CDR3 comprises 18 residues. As DNA, the CDR3 is TGTGCCAGCAGCTTCGGGCCTAGGTGGGGGATAGCCAAAAACATTCAGTACTTC. This encodes CASSFGPRWGIAKNIQYF.

V usage is TRBV20-1 and J usage is TRBJ2-1; D call uncertain. Looked up from germline, CDR1 is DFQATT and CDR2 is SNEGSKA (reference sequence). CDR3 size: 14 residues. The germline V and J ends were trimmed by 1 base and 7 bases, with 14 bases remaining between them. In DNA form, the CDR3 reads TGCAGTGCTAGAGTCGGGCAGAACTATAATGAGCAGTTCTTC. It translates to CSARVGQNYNEQFF.

This clonotype was seen at least ten times. CDR3 sequence (DNA): TGTGCCAGCAGCTTAGAAGCAGCCTACGAGCAGTACTTC. Translated: CASSLEAAYEQYF. V usage is TRBV7-9 and J usage is TRBJ2-7, with D uncertain. CDR1 is SEHNR and CDR2 is FQNEAQ in the germline V gene (reference sequence). The CDR3 loop spans 13 amino acids. V dropped 1 base and J dropped 2 bases, with 6 bases sitting between them.

This clonotype was recorded at least ten times. This sequence joins TRBV6-5 and TRBJ1-5; D is unclear. Between the trimmed V and J ends, which lost 2 bases and 2 bases, there was a span of 4 bases. There are 13 residues in the CDR3. Germline values: CDR1 MNHEY, CDR2 SVGAGI. CDR3 nucleotides: TGTGCCAGCAGTTACAACGGCAATCAGCCCCAGCATTTT. Protein sequence: CASSYNGNQPQHF.

In DNA form, the CDR3 reads TGTGCCAGCAGCAAGGGCGTGCAGGGGTTCGGAGGCTACACCTTC. Encoded protein: CASSKGVQGFGGYTF. V and J are TRBV21-1 and TRBJ1-2; TRBD1, the D gene given by the table, was not confirmed from the DNA. TRBV21-1 is a documented pseudogene. CDR3 length: 15 amino acids.

This clonotype was seen a few times. The V call is TRBV20-1, the J call TRBJ2-1; 12 positions agree with TRBD2. From germline, CDR1 is DFQATT and CDR2 SNEGSKA (reference sequence). CDR3 length equals 15 residues. V was clipped by 1 base and J by 9 bases; unmatched bases: 7. The CDR3 sequence: CSARVLAGGPGEQFF. CDR3 sequence (DNA): TGCAGTGCTAGAGTGCTAGCGGGAGGGCCGGGTGAGCAGTTCTTC.